This T cell receptor (beta chain) was identified in a study of a mutant IDH1 vaccine in newly diagnosed glioma. Study-wide background: Vaccines began 4-6 weeks after radiotherapy alone, or with temozolomide cycles. Prior therapy was radiotherapy, temozolomide, or both; most received both. Study observations and caveats: Pseudoprogression appeared independent of alterations in top peripheral clonotypes.

This clone came up a few times. Its target is not known. This table comes from immunoSEQ multiplex PCR, and its TCRdb copy is limited to in-frame clones, with some not included. The data contain roughly 60,000 clones, 74% of them singletons. The CDR3 consists of 13 residues. Germline V gene lookup returns CDR1 SNHLY and CDR2 FYNNEI. Germline trimming cut 6 bases from V and 7 bases from J; bases unmatched to any gene: 5. Sample time point: week 35, safety follow-up. The study gave 300 ug of mutant IDH1 20-mer peptide per vaccine dose, with topical imiquimod. The chain has TRBV2 and TRBJ1-2; 10 nucleotides match TRBD1. This clonotype originated in a man over 45 with glioma. Sequencing was performed on PBMCs, taken from a glioma patient whose treatment included an IDH1 peptide vaccine. CDR3 coding DNA: TGTGCCAGCAGGACGACAGGGGGCGGTGGCTACACCTTC. This sequence encodes CASRTTGGGGYTF.